Shown below are 8 T cell receptor beta chains from a single sample sequenced in a study of T cells in Graves' hyperthyroidism and ophthalmopathy. TCR beta CDR3 sequences were amplified from RNA transcripts. The TCR CDR3 first-round RT-PCR relied on the HTBI primer set. TCRdb itself ran the multiplex PCR reads through MiXCR, one entry per CDR3 protein. The table includes hundreds of thousands of distinct CDR3 sequences, 38% detected once. The source material was blood. The receptors were sampled from a man younger than 35 with Graves' hyperthyroidism.

This clonotype was counted ten times or more. V gene TRBV10-3 combines with J gene TRBJ2-6; D possibly uses TRBD1 or TRBD2 (5 bases each). The length of the CDR3 is 15 residues. Trimming took 3 bases from V and 2 from J, leaving 8 bases between them. Germline V gene lookup returns CDR1 ENHRY and CDR2 SYGVKD. The CDR3 DNA reads as TGTGCCATCAGTGATCCGGGGCCTGGGGCCAACGTCCTGACTTTC. It translates to CAISDPGPGANVLTF.

The chain is built from TRBV9 and TRBJ1-2; a possible D gene is TRBD1 (5 bases). CDR1 and CDR2 from the germline V gene are SGDLS and YYNGEE. Trimming stripped 0 bases from V and 6 bases from J, with 18 bases between. CDR3 length equals 16 residues. The CDR3 coding sequence is TGTGCCAGCAGCGTAGAGGGGAGCCCGACCGTAAATGGCTACACCTTC. Amino acids: CASSVEGSPTVNGYTF.

The chain recombines TRBV6-1 with TRBJ2-7; 9 bases agree with TRBD1. Germline assignment: CDR1 MNHNS and CDR2 SASEGT. V shed 6 bases and J 3 bases; nucleotides not matched to a gene: 6. This CDR3 contains 14 residues. CDR3 sequence: CASRGTGTVYEQYF. DNA of the CDR3: TGTGCCAGCAGGGGGACAGGGACTGTCTACGAGCAGTACTTC.

The rearrangement uses TRBV7-9 and TRBJ1-4; 7 bases agree with TRBD1. The CDR3 has 14 residues. The trim removed 3 bases at V and 8 bases at J, leaving 6 bases unmatched. Germline values: CDR1 SEHNR, CDR2 FQNEAQ (reference sequence). In nucleotides, the CDR3 is TGTGCCAGCAGCTTCGGACAGGACCCAGAAAAACTGTTTTTT. Translating it yields CASSFGQDPEKLFF.

The rearrangement uses TRBV6-6 and TRBJ2-6; D ambiguous. Germline values: CDR1 MNHNY, CDR2 SVGAGI (reference sequence). V was trimmed by 2 bases and J by 0 bases, leaving 14 bases between them. This CDR3 is built from 18 residues. CDR3 protein: CASSYPPGLSSGANVLTF. Written as DNA, the CDR3 is TGTGCCAGCAGTTACCCCCCGGGTCTTAGCTCTGGGGCCAACGTCCTGACTTTC.

The table lists this clonotype with a few counts. The chain combines TRBV5-4 with TRBJ2-7; TRBD2 aligns across 7 bases. V lost 5 bases, J lost 0 bases, and 2 bases stayed unmatched. This CDR3 spans 13 amino acids. Germline V gene data show CDR1 as SGHNT and CDR2 as YYREEE (reference sequence). The CDR3 spells CASRASGSYEQYF. The CDR3 coding sequence is TGTGCCAGCAGGGCTAGCGGCTCCTACGAGCAGTACTTC.

The CDR3 sequence: CASSMIPSSTRVEKLFF. In DNA form, the CDR3 reads TGTGCCAGTAGTATGATCCCCTCAAGTACGCGCGTTGAAAAACTGTTTTTT. V gene TRBV19 combines with J gene TRBJ1-4; D gene ambiguous. There are 17 residues in the CDR3. Germline CDR1 is LNHDA and CDR2 is SQIVND (reference sequence). Deletions cut 3 bases from V and 7 bases from J, with 21 bases between.

J is TRBJ1-2 and V is TRBV12-3 or TRBV12-4, with a possible D match to TRBD1 (6 bases). Trimming stripped 3 bases from V and 8 bases from J, with 13 bases between. The length of the CDR3 is 13 residues. CDR3 amino acids: CASSFLGQRGYTF. The CDR3 DNA is TGTGCCAGCAGTTTTCTTGGACAGCGCGGCTACACCTTC.